This T cell receptor (beta chain) is drawn from a study of T cells in Graves' hyperthyroidism and ophthalmopathy. Amplified TCR beta CDR3 regions derived from RNA transcripts. The HTBI primer set drove a first-round RT-PCR of the TCR CDR3. One entry per CDR3 protein, called by TCRdb with MiXCR from the multiplex PCR reads. The table includes 540,000 or so distinct CDR3 sequences, 15% to 19% detected once. The CDR3 sequence is 13 residues long. Trimming cost V 7 bases and J 7 bases; bases outside gene matches: 8. Germline CDR1 is MDHEN and CDR2 is SYDVKM. The TCR comes from a woman aged 25 to 39 with Graves' hyperthyroidism. The material sequenced was blood. V is TRBV28 and J is TRBJ1-2; 8 positions agree with TRBD1. CDR3 nucleotides: TGTGCCAGCAAAGCAGGGGGCGCCAGTGGCTACACCTTC. It specifies CASKAGGASGYTF.